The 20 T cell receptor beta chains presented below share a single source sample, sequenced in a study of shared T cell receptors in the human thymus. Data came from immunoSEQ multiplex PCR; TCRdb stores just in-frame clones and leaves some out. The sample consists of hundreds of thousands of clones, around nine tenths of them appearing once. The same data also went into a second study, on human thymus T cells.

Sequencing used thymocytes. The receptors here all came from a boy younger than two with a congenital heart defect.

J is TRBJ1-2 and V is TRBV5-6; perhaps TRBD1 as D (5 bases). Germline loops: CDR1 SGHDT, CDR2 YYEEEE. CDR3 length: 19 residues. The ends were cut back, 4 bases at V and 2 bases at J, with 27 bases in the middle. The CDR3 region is CASSLDPRQLRRPNYGYTF. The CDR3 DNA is TGTGCCAGCAGCCTAGATCCGCGACAGCTGAGGAGACCCAACTATGGCTACACCTTC.

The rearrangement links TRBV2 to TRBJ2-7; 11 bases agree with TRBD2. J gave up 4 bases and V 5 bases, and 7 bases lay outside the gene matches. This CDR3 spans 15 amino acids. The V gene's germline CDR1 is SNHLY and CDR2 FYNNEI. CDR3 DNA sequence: TGTGCCAGCAGTTCGACTAGCGGGAAAACATACGAGCAGTACTTC. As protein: CASSSTSGKTYEQYF.

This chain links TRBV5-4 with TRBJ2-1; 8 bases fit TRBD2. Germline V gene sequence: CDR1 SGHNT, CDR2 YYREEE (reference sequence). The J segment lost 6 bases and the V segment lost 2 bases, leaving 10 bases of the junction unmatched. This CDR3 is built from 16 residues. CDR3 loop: CASSFSSGSICNEQFF. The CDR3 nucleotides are TGTGCCAGCAGCTTTTCAAGCGGGAGTATTTGCAATGAGCAGTTCTTC.

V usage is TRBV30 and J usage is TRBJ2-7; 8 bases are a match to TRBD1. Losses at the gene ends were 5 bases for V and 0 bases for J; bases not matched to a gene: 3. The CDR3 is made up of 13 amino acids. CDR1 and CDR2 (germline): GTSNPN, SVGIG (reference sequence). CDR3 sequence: CAWDRGISYEQYF. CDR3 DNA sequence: TGTGCCTGGGACAGGGGAATCTCCTACGAGCAGTACTTC.

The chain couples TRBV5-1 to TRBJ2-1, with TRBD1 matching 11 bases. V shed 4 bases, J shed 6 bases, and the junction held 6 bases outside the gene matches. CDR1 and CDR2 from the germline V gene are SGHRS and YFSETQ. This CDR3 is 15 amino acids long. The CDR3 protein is CASSPDRGLSNEQFF. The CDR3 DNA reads TGCGCCAGCAGCCCGGACAGGGGGCTTTCCAATGAGCAGTTCTTC.

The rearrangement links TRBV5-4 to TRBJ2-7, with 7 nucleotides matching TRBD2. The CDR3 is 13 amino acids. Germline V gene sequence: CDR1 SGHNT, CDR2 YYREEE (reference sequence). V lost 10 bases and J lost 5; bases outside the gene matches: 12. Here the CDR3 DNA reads TGTGCCCCCAAATACCCGGGAGGCAACGAGCAGTACTTC. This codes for CAPKYPGGNEQYF.

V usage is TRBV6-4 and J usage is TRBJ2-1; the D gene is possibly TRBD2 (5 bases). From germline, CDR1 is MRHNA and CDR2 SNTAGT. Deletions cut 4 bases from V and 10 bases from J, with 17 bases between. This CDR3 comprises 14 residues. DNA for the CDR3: TGTGCCAGCAGTGCCCTCGGGGTGTGCTGGGAGCAGTTCTTC. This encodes CASSALGVCWEQFF.

The CDR3 spells CASSPHVSGAYNEQFF. The CDR3, as DNA: TGTGCCAGCAGCCCCCATGTCAGCGGTGCCTACAATGAGCAGTTCTTC. V usage is TRBV9 and J usage is TRBJ2-1; tentatively, D is TRBD2 (5 bases). This CDR3 is 16 amino acids long. V was clipped by 4 bases and J by 2 bases, with 16 bases between them. The germline V gene has CDR1 SGDLS and CDR2 YYNGEE.

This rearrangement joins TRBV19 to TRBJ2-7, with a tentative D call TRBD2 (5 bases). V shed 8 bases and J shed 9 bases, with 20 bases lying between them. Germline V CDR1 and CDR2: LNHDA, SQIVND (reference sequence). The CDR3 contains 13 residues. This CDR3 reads CASSPRGGRVQYF. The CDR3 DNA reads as TGTGCCAGTTCCCCCCGCGGAGGTAGGGTGCAGTACTTC.

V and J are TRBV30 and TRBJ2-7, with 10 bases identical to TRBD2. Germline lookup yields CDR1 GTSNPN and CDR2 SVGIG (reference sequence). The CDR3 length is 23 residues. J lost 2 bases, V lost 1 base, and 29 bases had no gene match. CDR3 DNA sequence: TGTGCCTGGAGTGGGGTTCGGGACAGGCCTTTACGTAGCGGGAGGCTAGGACCCTACGAGCAGTACTTC. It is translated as CAWSGVRDRPLRSGRLGPYEQYF.

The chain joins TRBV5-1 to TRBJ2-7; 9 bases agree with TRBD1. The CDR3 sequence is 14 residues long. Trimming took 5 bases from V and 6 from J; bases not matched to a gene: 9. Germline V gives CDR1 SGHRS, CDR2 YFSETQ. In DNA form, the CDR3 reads TGCGCCAGCAGGACAGACAGGGGACAGGGCGAGCAGTACTTC. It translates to CASRTDRGQGEQYF.

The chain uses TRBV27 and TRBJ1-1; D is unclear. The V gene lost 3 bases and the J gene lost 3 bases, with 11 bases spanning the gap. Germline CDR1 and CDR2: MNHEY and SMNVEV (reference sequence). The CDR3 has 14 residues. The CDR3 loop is CASSFGGFDTEAFF. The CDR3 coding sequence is TGTGCCAGCAGTTTCGGAGGATTTGACACTGAAGCTTTCTTT.

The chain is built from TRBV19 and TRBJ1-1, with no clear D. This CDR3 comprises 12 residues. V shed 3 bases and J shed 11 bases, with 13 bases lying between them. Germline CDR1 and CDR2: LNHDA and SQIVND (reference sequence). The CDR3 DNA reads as TGTGCCAGTAGTATCGGCGGGCGGCAGGCTTTCTTT. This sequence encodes CASSIGGRQAFF.

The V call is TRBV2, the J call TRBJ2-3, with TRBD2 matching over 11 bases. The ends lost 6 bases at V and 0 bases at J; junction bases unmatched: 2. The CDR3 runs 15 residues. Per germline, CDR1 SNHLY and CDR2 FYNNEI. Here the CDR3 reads CASRASGRSTDTQYF. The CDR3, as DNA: TGTGCCAGCAGGGCTAGCGGGAGGAGCACAGATACGCAGTATTTT.

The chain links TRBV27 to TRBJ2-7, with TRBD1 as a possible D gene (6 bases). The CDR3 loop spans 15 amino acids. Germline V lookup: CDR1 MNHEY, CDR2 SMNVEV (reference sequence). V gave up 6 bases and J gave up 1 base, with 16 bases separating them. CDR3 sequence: CASSEYGRGSYEQYF. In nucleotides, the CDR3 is TGTGCCAGCAGCGAATACGGCAGGGGATCCTACGAGCAGTACTTC.

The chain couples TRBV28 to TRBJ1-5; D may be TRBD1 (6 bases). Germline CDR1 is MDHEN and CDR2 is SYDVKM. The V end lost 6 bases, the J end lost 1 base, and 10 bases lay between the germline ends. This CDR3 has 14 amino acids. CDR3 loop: CASSPDRSNQPQHF. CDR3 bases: TGTGCCAGCAGCCCGGACAGAAGCAATCAGCCCCAGCATTTT.

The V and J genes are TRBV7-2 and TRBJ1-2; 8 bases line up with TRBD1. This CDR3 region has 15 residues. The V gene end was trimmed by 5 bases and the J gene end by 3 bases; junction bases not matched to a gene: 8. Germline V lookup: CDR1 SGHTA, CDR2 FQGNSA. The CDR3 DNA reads TGTGCCAGCAGCATAGACAGGGGCCTAGACTATGGCTACACCTTC. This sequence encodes CASSIDRGLDYGYTF.

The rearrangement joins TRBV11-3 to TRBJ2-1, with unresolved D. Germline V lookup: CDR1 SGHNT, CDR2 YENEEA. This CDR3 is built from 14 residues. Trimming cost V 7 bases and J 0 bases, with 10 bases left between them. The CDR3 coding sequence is TGTGCCAGCACGCGCGGAAGCTCCTACAATGAGCAGTTCTTC. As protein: CASTRGSSYNEQFF.

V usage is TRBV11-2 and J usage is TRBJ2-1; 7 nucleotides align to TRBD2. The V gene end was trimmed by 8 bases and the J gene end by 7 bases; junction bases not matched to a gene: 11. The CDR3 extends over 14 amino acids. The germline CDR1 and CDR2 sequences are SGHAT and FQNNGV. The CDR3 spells CASRGGWGGNEQFF. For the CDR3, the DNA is TGTGCCAGCCGGGGAGGGTGGGGAGGGAATGAGCAGTTCTTC. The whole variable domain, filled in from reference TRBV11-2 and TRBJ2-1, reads EAGVAQSPRYKIIEKRQSVAFWCNPISGHATLYWYQQILGQGPKLLIQFQNNGVVDDSQLPKDRFSAERLKGVDSTLKIQPAKLEDSAVYLCASRGGWGGNEQFFGPGTRLTVL.

CDR3 coding DNA: TGTGCCAGCAGCTCGGTGGCGGGCCCCACCACAGATACGCAGTATTTT. Its protein is CASSSVAGPTTDTQYF. J is TRBJ2-3 and V is TRBV5-5, with D perhaps TRBD2 (5 bases). V was pared by 3 bases and J by 2 bases, with 16 bases between. The germline CDR1 and CDR2 sequences are SGHKS and YYEKEE (reference sequence). This CDR3 has 16 amino acids. Full variable domain (remainder filled in from reference TRBV5-5 and TRBJ2-3): DAGVTQSPTHLIKTRGQQVTLRCSPISGHKSVSWYQQVLGQGPQFIFQYYEKEERGRGNFPDRFSARQFPNYSSELNVNALLLGDSALYLCASSSVAGPTTDTQYFGPGTRLTVL.